The present TCR beta chain was sequenced within a study of T-cell reconstitution after alpha-beta-depleted transplantation in children. CDR1 is SGHRS and CDR2 is YFSETQ in the germline V gene. The germline V and J ends were trimmed by 3 bases and 5 bases, with 11 bases remaining between them. CDR3 size: 13 residues. Study-wide results and limits: At one year after transplant, newly produced T cells mostly accounted for T-cell counts and diversity.

About this clonotype: The antigen remains undetermined.

Preparation of the TCRbeta library used unique molecular identifiers. MiXCR was run by TCRdb on the PCR reads, yielding one entry per CDR3 protein. This sample has 500,000 to 650,000 distinct CDR3 sequences; 10% to 12% occur once, and the top ten carry less than 15%. V is TRBV5-1 and J is TRBJ2-5; D is unclear. The sample here was PBMCs, mostly from graft donor cells, taken 180 days after TCRalphabeta/CD19-depleted stem cell transplant. This clonotype originated in a female patient under 10 years old who had a stem cell transplant for aplastic anemia, so the T cells may come from the graft donor. The CDR3 nucleotides are TGCGCCAGCAGCTCGCTTCCGTGGGAGACCCAGTACTTC. Translated: CASSSLPWETQYF.